One and the same sample provided the 17 T cell receptor beta chains below, sequenced in a study of graft-versus-host responses after intestinal transplantation listed by TCRdb under 2021. The time point label, read with the paper, signifies: cells obtained before transplantation from donor or recipient. The library was produced with the immunoSEQ multiplex PCR assay. Held by TCRdb, this immuneACCESS table contains in-frame sequences only and omits some clones. Under half of the omission traces to an unresolved V gene where checked; the cause of the rest is unknown. This sample lists 90,000 to 120,000 clones; about 88% were detected once. The ten largest clones capture roughly 0.9% of the sample. These receptors have no identified antigens. The sample in question was unstimulated CD4+ T cells sorted from spleen or lymph node cells, obtained before intestinal transplant. These receptors originate from a human donor who received an intestinal transplant.

This chain connects TRBV6-5 to TRBJ2-7, with TRBD1 matching 7 bases. This CDR3 spans 14 amino acids. The V gene's germline CDR1 is MNHEY and CDR2 SVGAGI. The V gene end was trimmed by 6 bases and the J gene end by 2 bases; junction bases not matched to a gene: 7. The CDR3 sequence is CASSKYTGAYEQYF. The CDR3 bases are TGTGCCAGCAGCAAATATACAGGGGCCTACGAGCAGTACTTC.

The chain couples TRBV18 to TRBJ2-1; D call uncertain. The CDR3 covers 16 residues. Germline V gene sequence: CDR1 KGHSH, CDR2 LQKENI. Trimming stripped 1 base from V and 0 bases from J, with 10 bases between. The CDR3 DNA reads as TGTGCCAGCTCACCACTTAGTTTGGGCTCCTACAATGAGCAGTTCTTC. This sequence encodes CASSPLSLGSYNEQFF.

The chain carries TRBV7-2 and TRBJ1-2; D ambiguous. Deletions cut 5 bases from V and 1 base from J, with 14 bases between. Germline CDR1 SGHTA, CDR2 FQGNSA. CDR3 length: 15 residues. The CDR3 bases are TGTGCCAGCAGCCGCTCACCAGTCCGTAACTATGGCTACACCTTC. Protein product: CASSRSPVRNYGYTF.

This clone was recorded only once. The chain uses TRBV2 and TRBJ2-5; a possible D gene is TRBD1 (5 bases). Per the germline V gene, CDR1 is SNHLY and CDR2 is FYNNEI. V lost 3 bases, J lost 2 bases, and 7 bases lay in between. The CDR3 consists of 13 residues. The DNA of the CDR3 is TGTGCCAGCAGTGACGACAGACAAGAGACCCAGTACTTC. This sequence encodes CASSDDRQETQYF.

This chain connects TRBV7-6 to TRBJ1-6, with D perhaps TRBD1 (5 bases). V lost 6 bases and J lost 4, with 10 bases in between. There are 14 residues in the CDR3. CDR1 and CDR2 from the germline V gene are SGHVS and FNYEAQ. CDR3 residues: CASSFDRYNSPLHF. CDR3 DNA: TGTGCCAGCAGTTTCGACAGATATAATTCACCCCTCCACTTT. The complete variable domain, with remaining parts taken from reference TRBV7-6 and TRBJ1-6, reads GAGVSQSPRYKVTKRGQDVALRCDPISGHVSLYWYRQALGQGPEFLTYFNYEAQQDKSGLPNDRFSAERPEGSISTLTIQRTEQRDSAMYRCASSFDRYNSPLHFGNGTRLTVT.

The sample holds one count of this clone. The chain carries TRBV21-1 and TRBJ1-2. TRBV21-1 is shown as a pseudogene. This CDR3 has 15 residues. Here the CDR3 reads CASRAPGLGKYGYTF. The CDR3 nucleotides read TGTGCCAGCAGAGCACCGGGACTCGGTAAATATGGCTACACCTTC.

The chain has TRBV29-1 and TRBJ2-1; 9 bases line up with TRBD1. CDR1 SQVTM and CDR2 ANQGSEA come from the germline V gene. This CDR3 has 16 residues. V dropped 2 bases and J dropped 7; count of bases not matched to a gene: 12. Written as DNA, the CDR3 is TGCAGCGTTGAAAGGGGTAGGACAGGGGTTTTTAATGAGCAGTTCTTC. This translates into CSVERGRTGVFNEQFF.

The CDR3 DNA reads TGTGCCAGCAGTTACTCCTACAGCCAAGAGACCCAGTACTTC. This encodes CASSYSYSQETQYF. The V and J genes are TRBV6-6 and TRBJ2-5; no definite D call. The germline V gene has CDR1 MNHNY and CDR2 SVGAGI (reference sequence). V lost 0 bases to trimming and J lost 1 base, with 6 bases between them. This CDR3 contains 14 residues.

V usage is TRBV7-9 and J usage is TRBJ2-1; TRBD2 is a possible D gene (5 bases). The germline V and J ends were trimmed by 5 bases and 10 bases, with 9 bases remaining between them. Per the germline V gene, CDR1 is SEHNR and CDR2 is FQNEAQ (reference sequence). The CDR3 consists of 11 residues. This CDR3 is CASSPRLEQFF. The CDR3, as DNA: TGTGCCAGCAGCCCCCGACTAGAGCAGTTCTTC.

This rearrangement joins TRBV2 to TRBJ1-4; no firm D call. The CDR3 has 12 residues. Germline CDR1 reads SNHLY; CDR2 reads FYNNEI. The V end lost 4 bases, the J end lost 7 bases, and 7 bases lay between the germline ends. CDR3 coding DNA: TGTGCCAGCAGTGTAGGTAGTGAAAAACTGTTTTTT. This encodes CASSVGSEKLFF.

This clone came up once. V gene TRBV7-2 combines with J gene TRBJ2-3; no clear D. V lost 0 bases, J lost 0 bases, and 13 bases lay in between. The CDR3 totals 17 residues. Germline V CDR1 and CDR2: SGHTA, FQGNSA. CDR3 sequence (DNA): TGTGCCAGCAGCTTAGCGGGGAACGTTTGGAGCACAGATACGCAGTATTTT. This codes for CASSLAGNVWSTDTQYF. Together with reference TRBV7-2 and TRBJ2-3, the CDR3 gives the full variable domain: GAGVSQSPSNKVTEKGKDVELRCDPISGHTALYWYRQSLGQGLEFLIYFQGNSAPDKSGLPSDRFSAERTGGSVSTLTIQRTQQEDSAVYLCASSLAGNVWSTDTQYFGPGTRLTVL.

This chain links TRBV6-5 with TRBJ2-7, with 9 positions matching TRBD1. The CDR3 spans 14 residues. The V gene's germline CDR1 is MNHEY and CDR2 SVGAGI. With 7 bases clipped from V and 3 bases from J, the junction kept 7 bases outside the gene matches. The CDR3 region has the DNA TGTGCCAGCAAAAAGGGGACAGGGTACTACGAGCAGTACTTC. Protein product: CASKKGTGYYEQYF.

CDR3 sequence reads: CASSGGNEQFF. In DNA form, the CDR3 reads TGTGCCAGCAGTGGGGGAAATGAGCAGTTCTTC. The chain carries TRBV2 and TRBJ2-1; no firm D call. The CDR3 contains 11 residues. V dropped 4 bases and J dropped 7 bases, with 5 bases sitting between them. The germline V gene has CDR1 SNHLY and CDR2 FYNNEI.

Note on this clone: Other DNA sequences within the sample encode an identical CDR3. The rearrangement uses TRBV5-4 and TRBJ1-1, with D unclear. V was clipped by 0 bases and J by 2 bases, with 11 bases between them. The CDR3 has 15 residues. CDR1 and CDR2 (germline): SGHNT, YYREEE (reference sequence). The CDR3 sequence: CASSLEWTANTEAFF. CDR3 nucleotide sequence: TGTGCCAGCAGCTTGGAGTGGACCGCCAACACTGAAGCTTTCTTT.

The V gene is TRBV28, the J gene TRBJ2-7; a possible D gene is TRBD2 (6 bases). The ends were cut back, 6 bases at V and 8 bases at J, with 26 bases in the middle. Germline CDR1 reads MDHEN; CDR2 reads SYDVKM. This CDR3 has 16 amino acids. CDR3 nucleotides: TGTGCCAGCAGGGGGATTGGGGGGACCTCTATTGGGAAGCAGTACTTC. Protein sequence: CASRGIGGTSIGKQYF.

The chain recombines TRBV2 with TRBJ1-5; 8 bases fit TRBD1. The CDR3 extends over 14 amino acids. V lost 3 bases to trimming and J lost 6 bases; unmatched junction nucleotides: 4. Per germline, CDR1 SNHLY and CDR2 FYNNEI. DNA for the CDR3: TGTGCCAGCAGTGACAGGGGGCGCGGTCAGCCCCAGCATTTT. Translating gives CASSDRGRGQPQHF.

The rearrangement joins TRBV5-1 to TRBJ2-5; 13 bases align to TRBD2. Unmatched junction bases numbered 3, after V lost 3 bases and J lost 1 base. There are 16 residues in the CDR3. Germline V gene sequence: CDR1 SGHRS, CDR2 YFSETQ. CDR3 sequence reads: CASSWGTSGAQETQYF. Here the CDR3 DNA reads TGCGCCAGCAGCTGGGGGACTAGCGGGGCCCAAGAGACCCAGTACTTC.